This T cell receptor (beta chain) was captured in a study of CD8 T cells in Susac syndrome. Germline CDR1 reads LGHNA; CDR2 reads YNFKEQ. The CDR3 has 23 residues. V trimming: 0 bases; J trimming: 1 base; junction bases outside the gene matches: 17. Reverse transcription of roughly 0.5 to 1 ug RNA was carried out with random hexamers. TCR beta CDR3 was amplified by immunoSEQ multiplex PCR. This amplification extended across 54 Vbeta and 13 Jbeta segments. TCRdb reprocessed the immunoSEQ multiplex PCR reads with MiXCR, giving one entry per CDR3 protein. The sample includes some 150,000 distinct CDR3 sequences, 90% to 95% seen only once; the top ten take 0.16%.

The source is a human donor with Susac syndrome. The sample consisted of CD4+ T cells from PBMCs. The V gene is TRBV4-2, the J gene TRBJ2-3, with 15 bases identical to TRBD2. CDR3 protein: CASSQDLNGLAGGYGGRTDTQYF. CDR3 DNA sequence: TGTGCCAGCAGCCAAGACCTTAACGGACTAGCGGGGGGGTATGGGGGCCGCACAGATACGCAGTATTTT.